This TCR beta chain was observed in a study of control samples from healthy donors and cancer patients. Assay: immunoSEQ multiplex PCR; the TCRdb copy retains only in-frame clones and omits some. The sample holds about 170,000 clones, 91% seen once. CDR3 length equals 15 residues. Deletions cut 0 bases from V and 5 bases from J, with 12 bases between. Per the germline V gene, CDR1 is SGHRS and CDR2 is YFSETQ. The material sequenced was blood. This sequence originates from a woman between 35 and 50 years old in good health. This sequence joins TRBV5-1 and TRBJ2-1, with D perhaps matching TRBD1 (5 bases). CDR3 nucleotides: TGCGCCAGCAGCTTGGCCCCAGGGTCAAACAATGAGCAGTTCTTC. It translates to CASSLAPGSNNEQFF.